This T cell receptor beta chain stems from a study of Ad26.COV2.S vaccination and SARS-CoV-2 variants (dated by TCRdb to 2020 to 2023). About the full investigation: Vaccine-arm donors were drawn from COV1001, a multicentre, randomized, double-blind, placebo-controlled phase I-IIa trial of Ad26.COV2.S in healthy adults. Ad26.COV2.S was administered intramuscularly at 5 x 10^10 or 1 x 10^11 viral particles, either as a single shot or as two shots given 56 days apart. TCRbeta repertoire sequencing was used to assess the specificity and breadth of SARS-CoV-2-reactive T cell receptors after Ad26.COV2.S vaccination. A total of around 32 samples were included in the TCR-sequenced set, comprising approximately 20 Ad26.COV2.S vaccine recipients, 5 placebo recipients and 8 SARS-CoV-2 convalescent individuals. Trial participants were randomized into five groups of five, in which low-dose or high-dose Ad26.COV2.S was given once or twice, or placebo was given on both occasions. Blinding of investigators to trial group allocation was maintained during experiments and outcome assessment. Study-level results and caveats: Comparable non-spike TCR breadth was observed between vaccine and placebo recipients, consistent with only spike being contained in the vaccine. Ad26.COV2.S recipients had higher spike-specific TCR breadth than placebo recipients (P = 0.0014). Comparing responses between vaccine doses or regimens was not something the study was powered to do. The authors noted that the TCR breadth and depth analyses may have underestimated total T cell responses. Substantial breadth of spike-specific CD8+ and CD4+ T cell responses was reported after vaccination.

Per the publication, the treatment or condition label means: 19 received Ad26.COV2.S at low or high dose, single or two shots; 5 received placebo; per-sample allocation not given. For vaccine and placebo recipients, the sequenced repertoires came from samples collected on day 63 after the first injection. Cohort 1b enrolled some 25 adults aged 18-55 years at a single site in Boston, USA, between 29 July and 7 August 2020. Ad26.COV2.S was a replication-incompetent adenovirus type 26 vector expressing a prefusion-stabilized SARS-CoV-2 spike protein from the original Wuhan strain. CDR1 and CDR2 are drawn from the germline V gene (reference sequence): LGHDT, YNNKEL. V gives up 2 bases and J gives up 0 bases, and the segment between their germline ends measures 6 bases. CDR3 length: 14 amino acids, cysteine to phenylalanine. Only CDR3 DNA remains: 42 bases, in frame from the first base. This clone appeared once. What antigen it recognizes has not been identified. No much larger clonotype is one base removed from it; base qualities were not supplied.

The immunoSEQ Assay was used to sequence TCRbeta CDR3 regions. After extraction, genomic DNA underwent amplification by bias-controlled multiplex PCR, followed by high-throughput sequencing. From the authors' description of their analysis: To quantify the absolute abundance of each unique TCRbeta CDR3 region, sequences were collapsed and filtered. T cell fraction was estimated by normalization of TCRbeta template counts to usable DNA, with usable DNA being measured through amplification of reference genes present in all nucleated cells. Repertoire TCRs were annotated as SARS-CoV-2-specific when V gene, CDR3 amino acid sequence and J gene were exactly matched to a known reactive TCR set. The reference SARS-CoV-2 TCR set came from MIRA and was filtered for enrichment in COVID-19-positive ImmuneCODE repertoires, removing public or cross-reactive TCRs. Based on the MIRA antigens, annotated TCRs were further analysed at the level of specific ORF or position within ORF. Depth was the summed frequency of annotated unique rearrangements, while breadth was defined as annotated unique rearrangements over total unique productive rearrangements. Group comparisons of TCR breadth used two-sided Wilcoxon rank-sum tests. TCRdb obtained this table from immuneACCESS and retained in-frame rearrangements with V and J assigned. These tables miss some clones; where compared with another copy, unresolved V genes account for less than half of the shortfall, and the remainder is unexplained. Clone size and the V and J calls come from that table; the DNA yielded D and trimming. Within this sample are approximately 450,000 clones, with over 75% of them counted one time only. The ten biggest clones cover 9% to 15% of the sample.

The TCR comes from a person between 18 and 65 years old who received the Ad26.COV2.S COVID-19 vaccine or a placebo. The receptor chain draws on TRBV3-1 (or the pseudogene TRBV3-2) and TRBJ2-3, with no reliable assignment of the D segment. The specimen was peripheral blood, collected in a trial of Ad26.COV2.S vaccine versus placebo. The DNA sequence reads TGTGCCAGCAGCCAACTCATTAGCACAGATACGCAGTATTTT. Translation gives CASSQLISTDTQYF.